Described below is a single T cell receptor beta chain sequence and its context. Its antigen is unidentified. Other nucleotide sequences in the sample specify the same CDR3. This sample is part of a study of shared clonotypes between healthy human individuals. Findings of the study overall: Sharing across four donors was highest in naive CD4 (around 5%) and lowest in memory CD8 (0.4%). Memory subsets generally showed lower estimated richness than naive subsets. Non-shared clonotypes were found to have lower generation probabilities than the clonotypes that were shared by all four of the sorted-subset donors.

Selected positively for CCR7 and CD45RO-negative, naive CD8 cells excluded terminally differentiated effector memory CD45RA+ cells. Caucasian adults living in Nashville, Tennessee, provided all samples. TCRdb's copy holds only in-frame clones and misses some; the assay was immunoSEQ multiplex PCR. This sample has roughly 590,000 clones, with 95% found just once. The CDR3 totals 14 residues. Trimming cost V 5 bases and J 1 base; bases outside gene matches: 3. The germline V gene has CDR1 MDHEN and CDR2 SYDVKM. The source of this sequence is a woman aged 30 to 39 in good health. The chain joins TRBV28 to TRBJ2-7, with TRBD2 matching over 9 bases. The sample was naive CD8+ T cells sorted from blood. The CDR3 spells CASSLAGTSYEQYF. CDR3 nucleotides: TGTGCCAGCAGTCTAGCGGGGACGTCCTACGAGCAGTACTTC.